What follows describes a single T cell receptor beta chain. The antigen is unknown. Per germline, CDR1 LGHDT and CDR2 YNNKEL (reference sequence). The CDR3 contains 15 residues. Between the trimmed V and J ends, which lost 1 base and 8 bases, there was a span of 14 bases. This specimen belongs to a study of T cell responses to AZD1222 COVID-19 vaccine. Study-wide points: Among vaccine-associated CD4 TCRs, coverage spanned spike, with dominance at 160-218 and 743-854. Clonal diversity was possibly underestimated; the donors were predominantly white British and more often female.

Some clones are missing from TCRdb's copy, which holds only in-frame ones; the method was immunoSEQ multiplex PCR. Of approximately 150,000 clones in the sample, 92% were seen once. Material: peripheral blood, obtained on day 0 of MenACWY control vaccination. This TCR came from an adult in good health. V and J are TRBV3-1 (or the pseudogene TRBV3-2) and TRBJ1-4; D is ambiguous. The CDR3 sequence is CASSQGRGREEKLFF. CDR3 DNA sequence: TGTGCCAGCAGCCAAGGGAGAGGGAGGGAGGAAAAACTGTTTTTT.